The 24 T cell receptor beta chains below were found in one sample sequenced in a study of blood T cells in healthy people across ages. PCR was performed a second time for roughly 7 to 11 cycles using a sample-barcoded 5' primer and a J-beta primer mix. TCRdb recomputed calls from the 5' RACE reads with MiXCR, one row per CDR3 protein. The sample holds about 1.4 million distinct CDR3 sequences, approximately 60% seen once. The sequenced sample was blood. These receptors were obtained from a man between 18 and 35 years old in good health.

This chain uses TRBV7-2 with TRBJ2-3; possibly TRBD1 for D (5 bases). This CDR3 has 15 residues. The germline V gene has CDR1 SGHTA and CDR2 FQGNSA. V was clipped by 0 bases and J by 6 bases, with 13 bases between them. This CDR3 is CASSLASRGLDTQYF. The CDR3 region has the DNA TGTGCCAGCAGCTTAGCAAGTAGGGGATTGGATACGCAGTATTTT. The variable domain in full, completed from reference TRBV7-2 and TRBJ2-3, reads GAGVSQSPSNKVTEKGKDVELRCDPISGHTALYWYRQSLGQGLEFLIYFQGNSAPDKSGLPSDRFSAERTGGSVSTLTIQRTQQEDSAVYLCASSLASRGLDTQYFGPGTRLTVL.

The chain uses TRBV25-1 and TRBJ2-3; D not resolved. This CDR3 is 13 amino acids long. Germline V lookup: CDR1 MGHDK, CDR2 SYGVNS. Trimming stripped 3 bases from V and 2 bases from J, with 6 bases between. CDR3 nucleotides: TGTGCCAGCAGTGACCAGATCACAGATACGCAGTATTTT. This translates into CASSDQITDTQYF.

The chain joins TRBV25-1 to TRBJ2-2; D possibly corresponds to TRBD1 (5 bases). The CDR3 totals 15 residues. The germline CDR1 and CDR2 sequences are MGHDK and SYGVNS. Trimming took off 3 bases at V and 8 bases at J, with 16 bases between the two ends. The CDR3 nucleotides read TGTGCCAGCAGTGAGCCCCGGACATCCCTAGGGGAGCTGTTTTTT. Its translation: CASSEPRTSLGELFF.

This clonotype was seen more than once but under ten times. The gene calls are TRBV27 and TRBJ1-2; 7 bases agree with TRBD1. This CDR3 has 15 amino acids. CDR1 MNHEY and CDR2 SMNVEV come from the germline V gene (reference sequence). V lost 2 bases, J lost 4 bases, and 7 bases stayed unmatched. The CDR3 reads CASSLSRGLLYGYTF. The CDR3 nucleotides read TGTGCCAGCAGTTTAAGCAGGGGGTTGCTCTATGGCTACACCTTC.

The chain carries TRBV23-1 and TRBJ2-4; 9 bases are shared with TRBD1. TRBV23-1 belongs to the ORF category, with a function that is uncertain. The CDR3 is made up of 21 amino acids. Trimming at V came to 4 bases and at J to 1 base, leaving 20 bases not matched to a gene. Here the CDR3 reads CASSPARRPGTGTGAKNIQYF. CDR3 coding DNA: TGCGCCAGCAGTCCCGCTAGACGTCCCGGGACAGGGACTGGGGCCAAAAACATTCAGTACTTC.

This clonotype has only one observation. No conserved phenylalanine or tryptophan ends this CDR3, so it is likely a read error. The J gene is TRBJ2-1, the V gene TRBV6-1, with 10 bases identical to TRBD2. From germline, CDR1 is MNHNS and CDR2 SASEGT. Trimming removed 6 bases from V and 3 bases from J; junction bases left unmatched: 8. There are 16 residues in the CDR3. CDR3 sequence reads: CASRGTSASIYNEQFL. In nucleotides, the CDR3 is TGTGCCAGCAGAGGGACTAGCGCCTCAATCTACAATGAGCAGTTCTTA.

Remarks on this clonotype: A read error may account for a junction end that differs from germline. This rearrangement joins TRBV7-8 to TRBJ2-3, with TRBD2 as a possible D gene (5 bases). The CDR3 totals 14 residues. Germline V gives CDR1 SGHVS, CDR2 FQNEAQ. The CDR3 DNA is TGTGCCAACAGCCTGACTATTAGCCCAGATACGCAGTATTTT. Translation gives CANSLTISPDTQYF.

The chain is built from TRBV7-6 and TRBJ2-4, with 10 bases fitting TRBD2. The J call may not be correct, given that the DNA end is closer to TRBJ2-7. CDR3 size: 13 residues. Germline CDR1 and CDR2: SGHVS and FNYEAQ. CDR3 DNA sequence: TGTGCCAGCGGACTAGCGGTGTACTACGAGCAGTACTTC. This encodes CASGLAVYYEQYF.

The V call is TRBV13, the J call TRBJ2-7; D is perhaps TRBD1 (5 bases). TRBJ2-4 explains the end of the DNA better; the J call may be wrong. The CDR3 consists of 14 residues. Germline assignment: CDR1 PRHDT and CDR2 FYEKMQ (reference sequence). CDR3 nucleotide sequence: TGTGCCAGCAGCTTAACGGGCAACAGGAACATTCAGTACTTC. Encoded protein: CASSLTGNRNIQYF.

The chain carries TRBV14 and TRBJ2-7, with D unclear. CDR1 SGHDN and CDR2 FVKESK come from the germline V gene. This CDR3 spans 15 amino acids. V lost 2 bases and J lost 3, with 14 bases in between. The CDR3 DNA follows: TGTGCCAGCAGCCAAAGGCAAGGTTTAGTCTACGAGCAGTACTTC. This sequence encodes CASSQRQGLVYEQYF. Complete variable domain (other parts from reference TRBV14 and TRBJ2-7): EAGVTQFPSHSVIEKGQTVTLRCDPISGHDNLYWYRRVMGKEIKFLLHFVKESKQDESGMPNNRFLAERTGGTYSTLKVQPAELEDSGVYFCASSQRQGLVYEQYFGPGTRLTVT.

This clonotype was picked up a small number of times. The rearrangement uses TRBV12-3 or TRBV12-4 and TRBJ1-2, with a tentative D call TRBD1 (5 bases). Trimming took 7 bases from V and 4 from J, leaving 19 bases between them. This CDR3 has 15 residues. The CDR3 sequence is CASTPWKDSVYGYTF. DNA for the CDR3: TGTGCCAGCACGCCCTGGAAAGACAGCGTCTATGGCTACACCTTC.

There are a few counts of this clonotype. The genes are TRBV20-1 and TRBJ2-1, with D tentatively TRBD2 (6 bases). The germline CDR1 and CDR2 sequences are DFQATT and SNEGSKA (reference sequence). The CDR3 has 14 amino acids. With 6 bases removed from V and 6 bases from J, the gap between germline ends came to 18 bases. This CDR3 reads CSALPWEESNEQFF. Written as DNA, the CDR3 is TGCAGTGCCTTACCCTGGGAGGAAAGCAATGAGCAGTTCTTC.

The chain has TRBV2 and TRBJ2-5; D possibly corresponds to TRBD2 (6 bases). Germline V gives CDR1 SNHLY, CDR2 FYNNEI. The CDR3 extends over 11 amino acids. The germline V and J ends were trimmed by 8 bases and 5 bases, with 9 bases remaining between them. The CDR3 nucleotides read TGTGCCAGCGTCGGGGGTGAGACCCAGTACTTC. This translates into CASVGGETQYF.

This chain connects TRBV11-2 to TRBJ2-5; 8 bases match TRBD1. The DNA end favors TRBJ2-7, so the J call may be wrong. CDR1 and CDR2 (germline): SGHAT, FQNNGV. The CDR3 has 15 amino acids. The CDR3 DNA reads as TGTGCCAGCAGCCCATTCGCAGGGGGCATCTACGAGCAGTACTTC. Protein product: CASSPFAGGIYEQYF.

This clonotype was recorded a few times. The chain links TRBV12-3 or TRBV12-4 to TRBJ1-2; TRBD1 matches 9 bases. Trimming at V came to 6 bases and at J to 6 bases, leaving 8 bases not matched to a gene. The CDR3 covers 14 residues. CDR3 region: CASRPVQGADGYTF. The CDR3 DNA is TGTGCCAGCAGGCCCGTACAGGGGGCTGATGGCTACACCTTC.

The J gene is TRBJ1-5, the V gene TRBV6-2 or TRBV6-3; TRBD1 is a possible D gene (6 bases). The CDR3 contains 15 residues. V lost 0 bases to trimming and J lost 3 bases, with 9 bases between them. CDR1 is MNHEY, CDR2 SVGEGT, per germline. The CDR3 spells CASSYSRGYNQPQHF. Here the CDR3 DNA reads TGTGCCAGCAGTTACTCCAGGGGCTACAATCAGCCCCAGCATTTT.

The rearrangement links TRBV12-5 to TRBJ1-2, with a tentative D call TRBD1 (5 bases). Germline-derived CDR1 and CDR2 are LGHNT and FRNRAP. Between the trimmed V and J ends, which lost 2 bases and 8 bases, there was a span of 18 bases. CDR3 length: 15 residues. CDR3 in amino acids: CASGLWGRASEGYTF. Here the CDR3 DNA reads TGTGCTAGTGGTTTGTGGGGCAGGGCGTCAGAGGGCTACACCTTC. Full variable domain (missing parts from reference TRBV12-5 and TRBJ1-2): DARVTQTPRHKVTEMGQEVTMRCQPILGHNTVFWYRQTMMQGLELLAYFRNRAPLDDSGMPKDRFSAEMPDATLATLKIQPSEPRDSAVYFCASGLWGRASEGYTFGSGTRLTVV.

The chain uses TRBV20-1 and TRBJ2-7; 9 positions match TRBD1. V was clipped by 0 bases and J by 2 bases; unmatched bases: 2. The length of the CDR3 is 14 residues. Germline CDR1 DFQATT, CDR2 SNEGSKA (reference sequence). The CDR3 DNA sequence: TGCAGTGCTAGAGATTGGGACAGGGCCTACGAGCAGTACTTC. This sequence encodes CSARDWDRAYEQYF.

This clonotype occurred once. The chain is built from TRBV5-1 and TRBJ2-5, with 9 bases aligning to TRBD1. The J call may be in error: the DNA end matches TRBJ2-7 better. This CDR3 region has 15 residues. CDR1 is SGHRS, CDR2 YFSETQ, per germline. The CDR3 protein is CASSLTMGTGNEQYF. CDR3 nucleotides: TGCGCCAGCAGCTTGACTATGGGGACAGGGAACGAGCAGTACTTC.

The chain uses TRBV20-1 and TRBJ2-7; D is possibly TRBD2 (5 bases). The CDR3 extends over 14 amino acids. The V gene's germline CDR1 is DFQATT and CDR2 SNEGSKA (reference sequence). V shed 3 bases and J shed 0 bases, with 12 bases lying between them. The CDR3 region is CSARSPGNSYEQYF. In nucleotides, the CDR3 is TGCAGTGCTAGGAGCCCGGGAAACTCCTACGAGCAGTACTTC.

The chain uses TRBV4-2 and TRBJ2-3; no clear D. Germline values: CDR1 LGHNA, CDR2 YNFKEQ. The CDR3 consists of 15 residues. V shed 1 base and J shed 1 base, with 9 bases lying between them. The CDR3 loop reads CASSQVDPGTDTQYF. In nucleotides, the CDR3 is TGTGCCAGCAGCCAAGTCGACCCCGGCACAGATACGCAGTATTTT.

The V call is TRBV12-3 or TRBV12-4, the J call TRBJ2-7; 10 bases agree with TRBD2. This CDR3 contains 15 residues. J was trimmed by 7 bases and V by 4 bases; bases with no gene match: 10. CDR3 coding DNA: TGTGCCAGCAGTTCCACCGGGACTAGCGCTCGGGAGCAGTACTTC. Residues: CASSSTGTSAREQYF.

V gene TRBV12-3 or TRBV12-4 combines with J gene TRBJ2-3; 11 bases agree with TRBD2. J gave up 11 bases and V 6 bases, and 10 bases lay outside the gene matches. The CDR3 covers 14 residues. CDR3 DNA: TGTGCCAGCAGCTTTAGCGGGAGGGCGGATGTGCAGTATTTT. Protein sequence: CASSFSGRADVQYF.

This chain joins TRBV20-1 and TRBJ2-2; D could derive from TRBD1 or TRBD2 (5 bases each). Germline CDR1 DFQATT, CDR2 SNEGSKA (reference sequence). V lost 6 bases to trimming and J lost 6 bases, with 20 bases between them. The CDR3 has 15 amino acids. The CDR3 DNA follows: TGCAGTGCCGGGACCCTTGGGGCGGTAGCCGGGGAGCTGTTTTTT. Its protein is CSAGTLGAVAGELFF.